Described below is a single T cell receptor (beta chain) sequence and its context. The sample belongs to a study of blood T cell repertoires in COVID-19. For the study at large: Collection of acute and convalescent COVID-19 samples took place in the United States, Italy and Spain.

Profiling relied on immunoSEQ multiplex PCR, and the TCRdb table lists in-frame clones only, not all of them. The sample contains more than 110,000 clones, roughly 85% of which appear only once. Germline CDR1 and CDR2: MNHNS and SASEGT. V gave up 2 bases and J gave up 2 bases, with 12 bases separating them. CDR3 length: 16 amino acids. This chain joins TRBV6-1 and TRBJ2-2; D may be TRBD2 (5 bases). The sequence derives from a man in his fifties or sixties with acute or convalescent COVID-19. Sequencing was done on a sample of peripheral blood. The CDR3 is CASSEQTRENTGELFF. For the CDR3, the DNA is TGTGCCAGCAGTGAACAAACGAGGGAAAACACCGGGGAGCTGTTTTTT.